The 25 T cell receptor beta chains in this list originate from one sample, sequenced in a study of cytomegalovirus exposure and HLA in healthy donors. It was with 60 Vbeta and 13 Jbeta primers that the PCR ran. Here immunoSEQ multiplex PCR was the method, and the copy in TCRdb shows in-frame clones only, minus some. Counted here are about 97,000 clones, approximately 9% occurring once; the ten biggest clones make up approximately 5.1%. Sequencing input: PBMCs. The receptors here all came from a man between 45 and 60 years old in good health and CMV-seropositive.

The chain recombines TRBV7-8 with TRBJ2-2; 9 bases map to TRBD2. The CDR3 totals 17 residues. Per the germline V gene, CDR1 is SGHVS and CDR2 is FQNEAQ. V trimming: 1 base; J trimming: 6 bases; junction bases outside the gene matches: 9. CDR3 DNA: TGTGCCAGCAGCTTAGTAGCGGGAGTCCTAGCGTCCGGGGAGCTGTTTTTT. Translation gives CASSLVAGVLASGELFF.

The chain employs TRBV7-8 and TRBJ2-3; D possibly corresponds to TRBD2 (5 bases). This CDR3 has 15 amino acids. Trimming pared 4 bases from V and 4 bases from J, leaving 15 bases between. Per the germline V gene, CDR1 is SGHVS and CDR2 is FQNEAQ. The CDR3 DNA reads as TGTGCCAGCAGCTCTCAACTCTTCGGGGCAGATACGCAGTATTTT. Translating it yields CASSSQLFGADTQYF. The whole variable domain, remainder taken from reference TRBV7-8 and TRBJ2-3, is GAGVSQSPRYKVAKRGQDVALRCDPISGHVSLFWYQQALGQGPEFLTYFQNEAQLDKSGLPSDRFFAERPEGSVSTLKIQRTQQEDSAVYLCASSSQLFGADTQYFGPGTRLTVL.

This clone was observed a few times. The sample carries other DNA sequences with the same CDR3. The chain couples TRBV29-1 to TRBJ2-5; perhaps TRBD2 as D (5 bases). The V and J ends lost 4 bases and 5 bases respectively, with 11 bases between them. The V gene's germline CDR1 is SQVTM and CDR2 ANQGSEA. The CDR3 covers 12 residues. DNA for the CDR3: TGCAGCGTTGCAACGGGCGGGGAGACCCAGTACTTC. Amino acid sequence: CSVATGGETQYF.

The chain couples TRBV2 to TRBJ2-7; 8 bases agree with TRBD1. This CDR3 is built from 14 residues. From germline, CDR1 is SNHLY and CDR2 FYNNEI. The V segment lost 7 bases and the J segment 2 bases; nucleotides outside the gene matches: 7. CDR3 loop: CASTRDRRTYEQYF. CDR3 DNA sequence: TGTGCCAGCACCAGGGACAGGCGAACCTACGAGCAGTACTTC.

For the CDR3, the DNA is TGTGCCAGTAGTCCAGGGACTTCTTACAATGAGCAGTTCTTC. It codes for CASSPGTSYNEQFF. The chain links TRBV19 to TRBJ2-1; TRBD2 might be the D (6 bases). CDR1 is LNHDA, CDR2 SQIVND, per germline (reference sequence). Between the trimmed V and J ends, which lost 5 bases and 4 bases, there was a span of 12 bases. The CDR3 spans 14 residues.

V gene TRBV28 combines with J gene TRBJ2-5, with 8 positions matching TRBD2. V lost 2 bases, J lost 1 base, and 12 bases stayed unmatched. Germline assignment: CDR1 MDHEN and CDR2 SYDVKM. This CDR3 contains 18 residues. The CDR3 here is CASSLPTTSENPQETQYF. The CDR3 coding sequence is TGTGCCAGCAGTTTACCTACGACTAGCGAGAACCCCCAAGAGACCCAGTACTTC.

This sequence joins TRBV2 and TRBJ1-5; 9 bases map to TRBD1. The CDR3 is 15 amino acids. Germline trimming cut 10 bases from V and 2 bases from J; bases unmatched to any gene: 9. Germline V gene lookup returns CDR1 SNHLY and CDR2 FYNNEI. The CDR3 protein is CATAGDRAGNQPQHF. CDR3 nucleotides: TGTGCCACCGCGGGGGACAGGGCGGGCAATCAGCCCCAGCATTTT.

CDR3: CASSQTQGDPNEQYF. In DNA form, the CDR3 reads TGTGCCAGCAGCCAAACACAGGGGGACCCGAACGAGCAGTACTTC. The rearrangement uses TRBV4-2 and TRBJ2-7; 8 bases agree with TRBD1. Germline CDR1 reads LGHNA; CDR2 reads YNFKEQ. The length of the CDR3 is 15 residues. The trim removed 2 bases at V and 5 bases at J, leaving 8 bases unmatched.

V is TRBV27 and J is TRBJ2-7; the match to TRBD2 covers 12 bases. V dropped 3 bases and J dropped 5; count of bases not matched to a gene: 2. There are 14 residues in the CDR3. From germline, CDR1 is MNHEY and CDR2 SMNVEV (reference sequence). The CDR3 spells CASSLTSGRNEQYF. Written as DNA, the CDR3 is TGTGCCAGCAGTTTGACTAGCGGGAGAAACGAGCAGTACTTC.

The V and J genes are TRBV10-3 and TRBJ2-3; tentatively, D is TRBD1 (6 bases). The germline V and J ends were trimmed by 6 bases and 8 bases, with 15 bases remaining between them. The CDR3 spans 13 residues. Germline assignment: CDR1 ENHRY and CDR2 SYGVKD. CDR3 sequence (DNA): TGTGCCATCAGCGTACAGGGCGAGGGTACGCAGTATTTT. This codes for CAISVQGEGTQYF.

Only a few counts were recorded for this clone. The chain recombines TRBV6-1 with TRBJ1-4, with D possibly TRBD1 on 6 matching bases. The CDR3 has 14 residues. Germline V gene lookup returns CDR1 MNHNS and CDR2 SASEGT. The V end was cut by 7 bases, the J end by 8 bases, with 17 bases between. CDR3 DNA: TGTGCCAGCACTGGGGGGGGCGTGGGGGAAAAACTGTTTTTT. Translation gives CASTGGGVGEKLFF.

The V call is TRBV4-2, the J call TRBJ1-2; no firm D call. Germline V gene sequence: CDR1 LGHNA, CDR2 YNFKEQ. The germline V and J ends were trimmed by 4 bases and 4 bases, with 19 bases remaining between them. The CDR3 contains 16 residues. This chain's CDR3 is CASSPYLAATTYGYTF. The CDR3 DNA is TGTGCCAGCAGCCCCTATCTGGCGGCAACTACCTATGGCTACACCTTC.

This rearrangement joins TRBV7-2 to TRBJ2-5; D is unclear. Trimming took 2 bases from V and 0 from J, leaving 4 bases between them. This CDR3 has 13 amino acids. CDR1 is SGHTA, CDR2 FQGNSA, per germline. The DNA for the CDR3 is TGTGCCAGCAGCTTATACAACCAAGAGACCCAGTACTTC. Its translation is CASSLYNQETQYF.

This clone was observed a few times. The genes are TRBV14 and TRBJ1-5; D unclear. The CDR3 totals 14 residues. Germline CDR1 and CDR2: SGHDN and FVKESK. Trimming stripped 4 bases from V and 2 bases from J, with 9 bases between. CDR3: CASSLLRGNQPQHF. CDR3 DNA: TGTGCCAGCAGCCTATTGCGGGGCAATCAGCCCCAGCATTTT.

The chain is built from TRBV11-2 and TRBJ1-2; possible D gene TRBD1, 6 bases. Germline lookup yields CDR1 SGHAT and CDR2 FQNNGV. CDR3 length equals 12 residues. V was shortened by 2 bases and J by 7 bases, with 8 bases between the two germline ends. CDR3 protein: CASSLLGAGYTF. CDR3 coding DNA: TGTGCCAGCAGCTTACTGGGGGCTGGCTACACCTTC.

The chain combines TRBV27 with TRBJ2-1; D is unresolved. This CDR3 contains 12 residues. CDR1 MNHEY and CDR2 SMNVEV come from the germline V gene (reference sequence). Trimming removed 5 bases from V and 11 bases from J, with 13 bases in between. The CDR3 loop reads CASSRPESKQFF. The CDR3 DNA sequence: TGTGCCAGCAGTCGCCCGGAGAGCAAGCAGTTCTTC.

This clone was seen more than once but under ten times. The chain employs TRBV4-3 and TRBJ2-5; TRBD1 agrees at 8 bases. The CDR3 loop spans 12 amino acids. After removal of 8 bases from V and 6 bases from J, the junction contained 5 bases not matched to a gene. Germline V lookup: CDR1 LGHNA, CDR2 YSLEER. This CDR3 is CASGDRSKTQYF. CDR3 sequence (DNA): TGCGCCAGCGGGGACAGGTCAAAGACCCAGTACTTC.

The V call is TRBV5-1, the J call TRBJ2-4; D call uncertain. The V gene's germline CDR1 is SGHRS and CDR2 YFSETQ. This CDR3 has 13 amino acids. V dropped 2 bases and J dropped 7 bases, with 10 bases sitting between them. The CDR3 DNA reads as TGCGCCAGCAGCTTTTCCGAGAATAACATTCAGTACTTC. Translating it yields CASSFSENNIQYF.

The V gene is TRBV5-8, the J gene TRBJ1-5; weak D call: TRBD1 (6 bases). Looked up from germline, CDR1 is SGHTS and CDR2 is YDEGEE. CDR3 length: 12 amino acids. V was trimmed by 3 bases and J by 11 bases, leaving 12 bases between them. Here the CDR3 DNA reads TGTGCCAGCAGCTCGGGACATTCTTCCCAGCATTTT. Its translation is CASSSGHSSQHF.

This clone has more than one count but fewer than ten. The CDR3 DNA follows: TGCGCCAGCAGCTTGGAAGCGGGAGCGAACACCGGGGAGCTGTTTTTT. Translation: CASSLEAGANTGELFF. The chain is built from TRBV5-1 and TRBJ2-2, with TRBD2 identical over 8 bases. J lost 0 bases, V lost 0 bases, and 1 base had no gene match. The CDR3 spans 16 residues. Looked up from germline, CDR1 is SGHRS and CDR2 is YFSETQ. Filled out from reference TRBV5-1 and TRBJ2-2, the complete variable domain reads KAGVTQTPRYLIKTRGQQVTLSCSPISGHRSVSWYQQTPGQGLQFLFEYFSETQRNKGNFPGRFSGRQFSNSRSEMNVSTLELGDSALYLCASSLEAGANTGELFFGEGSRLTVL.

The gene calls are TRBV6-1 and TRBJ2-7, with D maybe TRBD2 (5 bases). CDR1 is MNHNS, CDR2 SASEGT, per germline. The CDR3 runs to 11 residues. The germline V and J ends were trimmed by 7 bases and 6 bases, with 10 bases remaining between them. CDR3 residues: CASTPGLEQYF. In nucleotides, the CDR3 is TGTGCCAGCACCCCCGGACTCGAGCAGTACTTC.

This clone has only a few counts. The V gene is TRBV14, the J gene TRBJ2-3, with 10 bases identical to TRBD1. The V segment lost 2 bases and the J segment 7 bases; nucleotides outside the gene matches: 6. The CDR3 is 15 residues long. Germline V gives CDR1 SGHDN, CDR2 FVKESK. The CDR3 DNA sequence: TGTGCCAGCAGCCAAAATTCGGGACAGGGGAATACGCAGTATTTT. Translating it yields CASSQNSGQGNTQYF.

This clone was seen more than once but under ten times. V and J are TRBV5-4 and TRBJ2-3; 8 bases line up with TRBD1. The CDR3 totals 14 residues. With V trimmed by 3 bases and J by 3 bases, 3 bases remained unmatched. Germline V gene data show CDR1 as SGHNT and CDR2 as YYREEE (reference sequence). CDR3 in amino acids: CASSYDRGTDTQYF. The CDR3 coding sequence is TGTGCCAGCAGCTACGACAGGGGAACAGATACGCAGTATTTT. Combining the CDR3 with reference TRBV5-4 and TRBJ2-3 gives the whole variable domain ETGVTQSPTHLIKTRGQQVTLRCSSQSGHNTVSWYQQALGQGPQFIFQYYREEENGRGNFPPRFSGLQFPNYSSELNVNALELDDSALYLCASSYDRGTDTQYFGPGTRLTVL.

The chain links TRBV6-5 to TRBJ1-2, with D unclear. From germline, CDR1 is MNHEY and CDR2 SVGAGI. The CDR3 covers 11 residues. V gave up 6 bases and J gave up 8 bases, with 10 bases separating them. The CDR3 protein is CASSSGWGYTF. The CDR3 DNA is TGTGCCAGCAGCTCCGGTTGGGGCTACACCTTC.

This chain connects TRBV6-1 to TRBJ1-2; D possibly corresponds to TRBD1 (6 bases). CDR3 size: 14 residues. Germline CDR1 reads MNHNS; CDR2 reads SASEGT. The germline V and J ends were trimmed by 6 bases and 0 bases, with 11 bases remaining between them. The CDR3 region is CASSMDSSNYGYTF. The CDR3 region has the DNA TGTGCCAGCAGCATGGACAGTTCTAACTATGGCTACACCTTC.